This TCR beta chain was captured by sequencing in a study of T-cell memory formation after mild COVID-19. Background on the study: TCR clusters were mostly confined to one donor each. General study results and limits: Day 15 to 85 contracting clones showed balanced CD4/CD8; day 15 to 37 expanders favored CD4+.

This clonotype was seen more than once but under ten times. Antigen specificity is unknown. MiXCR was run by TCRdb on the 5' RACE reads, yielding one entry per CDR3 protein. The table lists about 350,000 distinct CDR3 sequences, 25% to 30% of them singletons. Sequenced input: PBMCs or a T cell subset sorted from them (not recorded which). The origin of this receptor is an adult woman who had mild COVID-19 (a few samples of this study predate the infection). Cell type and time point are not known.

DNA of the CDR3: TGTGCCAGCAGCCTAAAGCAGGGTACCGGGGAGCTGTTTTTT. Its translation is CASSLKQGTGELFF. V gene TRBV6-5 combines with J gene TRBJ2-2; D is perhaps TRBD1 (5 bases). The V end lost 6 bases, the J end lost 5 bases, and 13 bases lay between the germline ends. The CDR3 runs to 14 residues. Germline values: CDR1 MNHEY, CDR2 SVGAGI.